This T cell receptor beta chain was found in a study of siplizumab effects on memory and regulatory T cells. Study-wide results and caveats: Siplizumab brought about a significant reduction in alloreactive sequences traceable to unstimulated CD4+ memory cells. Naive T cells appeared more diverse than memory cells and seemed to be major alloresponse contributors.

The V end lost 3 bases, the J end lost 7 bases, and 10 bases lay between the germline ends. The CDR3 contains 12 residues. CDR1 SGDLS and CDR2 YYNGEE come from the germline V gene. Worth noting for this clone: Its cognate antigen is unknown.

TCRdb's copy holds only in-frame clones and misses some; the assay was immunoSEQ multiplex PCR. Of about 110,000 clones in the sample, around 90% were seen once. This TCR derives from a human donor in good health. The sample taken for sequencing was Tregs sorted from blood. The chain joins TRBV9 to TRBJ2-5; D is undetermined. The CDR3 coding sequence is TGTGCCAGCAGCGGGGAAGTTGGGACCCAGTACTTC. This translates into CASSGEVGTQYF.